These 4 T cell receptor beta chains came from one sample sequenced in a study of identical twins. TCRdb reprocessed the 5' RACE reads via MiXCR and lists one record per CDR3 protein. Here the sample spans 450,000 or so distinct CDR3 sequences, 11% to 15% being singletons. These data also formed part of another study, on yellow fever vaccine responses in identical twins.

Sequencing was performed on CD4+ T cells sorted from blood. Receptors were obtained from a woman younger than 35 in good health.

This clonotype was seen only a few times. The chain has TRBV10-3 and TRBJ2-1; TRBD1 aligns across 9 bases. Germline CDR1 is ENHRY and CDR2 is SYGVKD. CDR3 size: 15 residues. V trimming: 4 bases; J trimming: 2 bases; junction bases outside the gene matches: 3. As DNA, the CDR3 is TGTGCCATCAGTGGAGGACAGGGGACCTACAATGAGCAGTTCTTC. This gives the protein CAISGGQGTYNEQFF.

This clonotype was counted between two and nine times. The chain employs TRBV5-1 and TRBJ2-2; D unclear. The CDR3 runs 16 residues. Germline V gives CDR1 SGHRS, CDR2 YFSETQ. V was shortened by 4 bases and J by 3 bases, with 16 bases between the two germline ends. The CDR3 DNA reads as TGCGCCAGCAGCCCTCAGACCGCCCTTGACACCGGGGAGCTGTTTTTT. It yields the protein CASSPQTALDTGELFF.

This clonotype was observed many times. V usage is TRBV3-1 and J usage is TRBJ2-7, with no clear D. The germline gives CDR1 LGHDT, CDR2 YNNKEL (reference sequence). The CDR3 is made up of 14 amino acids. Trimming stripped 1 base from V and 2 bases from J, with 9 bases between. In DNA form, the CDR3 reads TGTGCCAGCAGCCAAGCGGACGTCCCCTACGAGCAGTACTTC. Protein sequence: CASSQADVPYEQYF.

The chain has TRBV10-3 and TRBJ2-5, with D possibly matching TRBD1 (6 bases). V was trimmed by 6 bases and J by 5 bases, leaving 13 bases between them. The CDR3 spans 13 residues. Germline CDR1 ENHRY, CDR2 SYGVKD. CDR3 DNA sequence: TGTGCCATCAGGACAGGTACTGGGGAGACCCAGTACTTC. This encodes CAIRTGTGETQYF.